Listed here are 21 T cell receptor beta chains from one sample, sequenced in a study of blood T cells in healthy people across ages. A second PCR of roughly 7 to 11 cycles used a sample-barcoded 5' primer and a J-beta primer mix. TCRdb independently ran MiXCR on the 5' RACE reads; one entry per CDR3 protein. The sample includes 1.5 million to 2 million distinct CDR3 sequences, under 30% of them seen just once. Sequencing used blood. The source is a woman aged 25-40 years in good health.

The CDR3 loop is CASSAPGLDNEQFF. DNA for the CDR3: TGTGCCAGCAGCGCGCCCGGACTGGACAATGAGCAGTTCTTC. This rearrangement joins TRBV7-3 to TRBJ2-1; D is perhaps TRBD2 (5 bases). The V gene's germline CDR1 is SGHTA and CDR2 FQGTGA. This CDR3 is 14 amino acids long. The V and J ends lost 5 bases and 5 bases respectively, with 13 bases between them.

The chain carries TRBV5-1 and TRBJ1-5; perhaps TRBD1 as D (5 bases). V was pared by 2 bases and J by 4 bases, with 13 bases between. Germline V CDR1 and CDR2: SGHRS, YFSETQ. The CDR3 is made up of 15 amino acids. The CDR3 DNA follows: TGCGCCAGCAGCTTTTTCGGGGACCCAAATCAGCCCCAGCATTTT. Its translation is CASSFFGDPNQPQHF.

The genes are TRBV5-1 and TRBJ2-3; D is unresolved. Per the germline V gene, CDR1 is SGHRS and CDR2 is YFSETQ. The CDR3 is 17 residues long. The V end was cut by 0 bases, the J end by 2 bases, with 16 bases between. The CDR3 DNA reads as TGCGCCAGCAGCTTGGGGATCTCAAGACTCATCACAGATACGCAGTATTTT. This encodes CASSLGISRLITDTQYF. Drawing the rest from reference TRBV5-1 and TRBJ2-3, the complete variable domain is KAGVTQTPRYLIKTRGQQVTLSCSPISGHRSVSWYQQTPGQGLQFLFEYFSETQRNKGNFPGRFSGRQFSNSRSEMNVSTLELGDSALYLCASSLGISRLITDTQYFGPGTRLTVL.

The CDR3 DNA reads TGCGCCAGCAGCCATCACTACGGGGCTACCAACACCGGGGAGCTGTTTTTT. Its translation is CASSHHYGATNTGELFF. The chain employs TRBV4-3 and TRBJ2-2; D tentatively reads TRBD1 or TRBD2 (5 bases each). The germline CDR1 and CDR2 sequences are LGHNA and YSLEER. V was clipped by 3 bases and J by 2 bases, with 16 bases between them. The CDR3 is 17 residues long.

The chain recombines TRBV6-2 or TRBV6-3 with TRBJ1-5; D may be TRBD1 (5 bases). CDR1 and CDR2 from the germline V gene are MNHEY and SVGEGT. V was pared by 11 bases and J by 0 bases, with 11 bases between. CDR3 length: 13 amino acids. As DNA, the CDR3 is TGTGCCGCAAGGACATCTAGCAATCAGCCCCAGCATTTT. Protein product: CAARTSSNQPQHF.

This chain uses TRBV4-1 with TRBJ2-2; unclear D gene. The CDR3 loop spans 13 amino acids. Per the germline V gene, CDR1 is MGHRA and CDR2 is YSYEKL. The V gene lost 6 bases and the J gene lost 7 bases, with 12 bases spanning the gap. The CDR3 nucleotides are TGCGCCAGCAGTATAAAAGCTGGCGGGGAGCTGTTTTTT. Amino acid sequence: CASSIKAGGELFF.

The rearrangement links TRBV19 to TRBJ2-1; 8 nucleotides align to TRBD2. This CDR3 has 15 residues. Looked up from germline, CDR1 is LNHDA and CDR2 is SQIVND (reference sequence). J lost 10 bases, V lost 5 bases, and 13 bases had no gene match. This chain's CDR3 is CASSQFGGARAEQFF. DNA for the CDR3: TGTGCCAGTAGTCAATTCGGGGGGGCCAGGGCGGAGCAGTTCTTC.

This sequence joins TRBV5-5 and TRBJ2-2, with 7 bases that match TRBD1. Germline values: CDR1 SGHKS, CDR2 YYEKEE (reference sequence). After removal of 2 bases from V and 5 bases from J, the junction contained 9 bases not matched to a gene. The CDR3 runs to 16 residues. CDR3 coding DNA: TGTGCCAGCAGCTTAGTCTCAGGGGGAAGTACCGGGGAGCTGTTTTTT. Amino acid sequence: CASSLVSGGSTGELFF.

In its sample, this clonotype was seen many times. The chain has TRBV20-1 and TRBJ1-2, with D maybe TRBD1 (6 bases). The CDR3 spans 13 residues. CDR1 and CDR2 (germline): DFQATT, SNEGSKA (reference sequence). Trimming shortened V by 0 bases and J by 3 bases, and 8 bases separated the two germline ends. CDR3 region: CSAREQGHYGYTF. For the CDR3, the DNA is TGCAGTGCTAGAGAACAGGGTCACTATGGCTACACCTTC.

This clonotype was picked up many times. The V call is TRBV6-5, the J call TRBJ2-7; 8 bases are shared with TRBD2. Trimming cost V 10 bases and J 7 bases; bases outside gene matches: 15. CDR1 is MNHEY and CDR2 is SVGAGI in the germline V gene. This CDR3 spans 14 amino acids. This chain's CDR3 is CATSSGSRIWEQYF. The CDR3 DNA reads TGTGCCACCTCGAGCGGGAGCCGTATCTGGGAGCAGTACTTC.

This clonotype came up a few times. CDR3 bases: TGTGCCAGCAGCCGCGCGACCTGGGATGAAAAACTGTTTTTT. Translated: CASSRATWDEKLFF. The chain recombines TRBV7-2 with TRBJ1-4; D not certain. The CDR3 is 14 amino acids. CDR1 and CDR2 (germline): SGHTA, FQGNSA. V was shortened by 5 bases and J by 6 bases, with 13 bases between the two germline ends.

The gene calls are TRBV12-5 and TRBJ2-1; 8 bases match TRBD1. The CDR3 runs 15 residues. The junction had 10 bases not matched to a gene; V was cut back by 6 bases and J by 6 bases. Germline V gene lookup returns CDR1 LGHNT and CDR2 FRNRAP. CDR3 sequence reads: CASGPPRTGINEQFF. The CDR3 coding sequence is TGTGCTAGTGGCCCGCCCCGGACAGGGATCAATGAGCAGTTCTTC.

CDR3 region: CASSQDQIGVPYGYTF. In nucleotides, the CDR3 is TGCGCCAGCAGCCAAGACCAGATCGGGGTCCCCTATGGCTACACCTTC. The J gene is TRBJ1-2, the V gene TRBV4-3; D gene unclear. The germline CDR1 and CDR2 sequences are LGHNA and YSLEER. The CDR3 spans 16 residues. Trimming pared 0 bases from V and 4 bases from J, leaving 15 bases between.

This clonotype was seen a few times. The chain links TRBV7-9 to TRBJ1-4, with 10 nucleotides matching TRBD1. The germline V gene encodes CDR1 SEHNR and CDR2 FQNEAQ (reference sequence). The CDR3 totals 15 residues. Losses at the gene ends were 1 base for V and 10 bases for J; bases not matched to a gene: 6. CDR3 protein: CASSLVWDRGGKLFF. In DNA form, the CDR3 reads TGTGCCAGCAGCTTAGTCTGGGACAGGGGCGGAAAACTGTTTTTT.

The chain couples TRBV5-6 to TRBJ2-5, with D tentatively TRBD2 (6 bases). Matching the DNA end better, TRBJ2-7 makes the J call doubtful. This CDR3 region has 13 residues. Germline loops: CDR1 SGHDT, CDR2 YYEEEE. The CDR3 region is CASSPGLYDEQYF. CDR3 nucleotide sequence: TGTGCCAGCAGCCCGGGACTTTACGACGAGCAGTACTTC.

This clonotype appeared many times. This chain links TRBV5-1 with TRBJ2-1; tentative D call: TRBD2 (6 bases). V dropped 4 bases and J dropped 5 bases, with 13 bases sitting between them. The CDR3 sequence is 14 residues long. The germline V gene encodes CDR1 SGHRS and CDR2 YFSETQ. The CDR3 sequence is CASSPRRGNNEQFF. In nucleotides, the CDR3 is TGCGCCAGCAGCCCGAGGAGGGGCAACAATGAGCAGTTCTTC.

This clonotype was detected a few times. The genes are TRBV29-1 and TRBJ1-1; D remains ambiguous. This CDR3 region has 11 residues. CDR1 and CDR2 (germline): SQVTM, ANQGSEA. The CDR3 sequence is CGGGPNTEAFF. The DNA of the CDR3 is TGCGGCGGAGGGCCGAACACTGAAGCTTTCTTT.

The table lists this clonotype with many counts. The chain employs TRBV12-3 or TRBV12-4 and TRBJ2-1; 7 bases align to TRBD2. V shed 1 base and J 13 bases; nucleotides not matched to a gene: 7. CDR3 length equals 13 residues. CDR3 sequence reads: CASSLGPLAVQFF. The CDR3 DNA follows: TGTGCCAGCAGTTTAGGTCCCCTAGCGGTTCAGTTCTTC.

The chain is built from TRBV29-1 and TRBJ1-4; D uncertain. The V end lost 1 base, the J end lost 7 bases, and 10 bases lay between the germline ends. CDR1 is SQVTM, CDR2 ANQGSEA, per germline. This CDR3 is built from 13 residues. The CDR3 nucleotides read TGCAGCGTTGAAGGCCAAACGAGTGAAAAACTGTTTTTT. Encoded protein: CSVEGQTSEKLFF.

This clonotype was detected a few times. The chain is built from TRBV5-1 and TRBJ1-1; D remains ambiguous. The V gene lost 4 bases and the J gene lost 4 bases, with 11 bases spanning the gap. The germline CDR1 and CDR2 sequences are SGHRS and YFSETQ. This CDR3 region has 13 residues. CDR3 loop: CASSTEEFTEAFF. The CDR3 DNA is TGCGCCAGCAGCACCGAGGAGTTCACTGAAGCTTTCTTT.

J is TRBJ2-1 and V is TRBV7-3; 10 positions match TRBD2. The CDR3 runs 14 residues. Trimming cost V 4 bases and J 12 bases; bases outside gene matches: 9. Germline CDR1 SGHTA, CDR2 FQGTGA. The CDR3 loop reads CASSSSGGPAGQFF. The CDR3 DNA follows: TGTGCCAGCAGCTCTAGCGGGGGCCCCGCCGGGCAGTTCTTC.